The 11 T cell receptor beta chains listed next were all sequenced from one sample in a study of PD-L1 blockade in urothelial cancer. TCRdb's table, derived via immunoSEQ multiplex PCR, lists solely in-frame clones and lacks some. This sample has fewer than 85,000 clones, with 88% found just once. Time point: peripheral blood 6 weeks after treatment start. Source: PBMCs, taken around atezolizumab (anti-PD-L1) treatment. These receptor sequences come from a man aged 55 to 70 with urothelial cancer.

The J gene is TRBJ1-5, the V gene TRBV9; TRBD1 matches at 9 bases. The CDR3 totals 16 residues. Germline CDR1 is SGDLS and CDR2 is YYNGEE. The V segment lost 4 bases and the J segment 6 bases; nucleotides outside the gene matches: 11. CDR3 in amino acids: CASSPSGGTGLQPQHF. The CDR3 nucleotides are TGTGCCAGCAGCCCAAGTGGGGGGACAGGGCTTCAGCCCCAGCATTTT.

This chain links TRBV6-5 with TRBJ1-2; maybe TRBD1 (6 bases). The germline V gene has CDR1 MNHEY and CDR2 SVGAGI. The V end lost 2 bases, the J end lost 7 bases, and 14 bases lay between the germline ends. This CDR3 spans 14 amino acids. CDR3 amino acids: CASSYDPFRGGYTF. In DNA form, the CDR3 reads TGTGCCAGCAGTTACGACCCATTCAGGGGTGGCTACACCTTC.

The J gene is TRBJ2-3, the V gene TRBV4-1; TRBD2 matches at 10 bases. This CDR3 region has 16 residues. The germline gives CDR1 MGHRA, CDR2 YSYEKL. The V gene end was trimmed by 4 bases and the J gene end by 2 bases; junction bases not matched to a gene: 6. The CDR3 spells CASSRVAGGPTDTQYF. In nucleotides, the CDR3 is TGCGCCAGCAGCCGGGTAGCGGGGGGCCCCACAGATACGCAGTATTTT.

The V gene is TRBV5-1, the J gene TRBJ2-2; D is possibly TRBD2 (7 bases). The V end was cut by 3 bases, the J end by 7 bases, with 19 bases between. This CDR3 contains 16 residues. Germline V lookup: CDR1 SGHRS, CDR2 YFSETQ. The CDR3 spells CASSSQVGGRNGELFF. CDR3 nucleotides: TGCGCCAGCAGCTCACAAGTCGGGGGGCGGAACGGGGAGCTGTTTTTT.

This sequence joins TRBV30 and TRBJ1-1; D might be TRBD1 (6 bases). V was clipped by 0 bases and J by 6 bases, with 14 bases between them. This CDR3 spans 14 amino acids. Germline values: CDR1 GTSNPN, CDR2 SVGIG (reference sequence). CDR3 nucleotides: TGTGCCTGGAGTGTTTTTACAGGGCGGGCTGAAGCTTTCTTT. This codes for CAWSVFTGRAEAFF. Drawing the rest from reference TRBV30 and TRBJ1-1, the complete variable domain is SQTIHQWPATLVQPVGSPLSLECTVEGTSNPNLYWYRQAAGRGLQLLFYSVGIGQISSEVPQNLSASRPQDRQFILSSKKLLLSDSGFYLCAWSVFTGRAEAFFGQGTRLTVV.

V is TRBV10-3 and J is TRBJ2-3; 11 nucleotides agree with TRBD2. Looked up from germline, CDR1 is ENHRY and CDR2 is SYGVKD. Trimming at V came to 4 bases and at J to 2 bases, leaving 5 bases not matched to a gene. This CDR3 has 16 residues. CDR3 sequence: CAISVTSGGFTDTQYF. CDR3 nucleotide sequence: TGTGCCATCAGTGTAACTAGCGGGGGCTTCACAGATACGCAGTATTTT.

The chain has TRBV30 and TRBJ1-1, with D possibly being TRBD1 (6 bases). The CDR3 consists of 12 residues. V shed 4 bases and J shed 6 bases, with 12 bases lying between them. Germline V lookup: CDR1 GTSNPN, CDR2 SVGIG (reference sequence). CDR3 coding DNA: TGTGCCTGGATTAACAGGGTTTCTGAAGCTTTCTTT. Residues: CAWINRVSEAFF.

The chain links TRBV5-1 to TRBJ1-2; 8 positions match TRBD1. Germline-derived CDR1 and CDR2 are SGHRS and YFSETQ. This CDR3 is 15 amino acids long. Unmatched junction bases numbered 5, after V lost 0 bases and J lost 4 bases. For the CDR3, the DNA is TGCGCCAGCAGCTTGGACGGGACAGGACTCTATGGCTACACCTTC. Translation: CASSLDGTGLYGYTF.

V and J are TRBV20-1 and TRBJ2-7; 11 bases map to TRBD2. The germline gives CDR1 DFQATT, CDR2 SNEGSKA (reference sequence). The V gene end was trimmed by 5 bases and the J gene end by 7 bases; junction bases not matched to a gene: 1. The CDR3 is made up of 11 amino acids. The CDR3 region is CSAWTSGEQYF. In nucleotides, the CDR3 is TGCAGTGCTTGGACTAGCGGGGAGCAGTACTTC.

This rearrangement joins TRBV18 to TRBJ1-2, with 8 bases aligning to TRBD1. The germline V gene encodes CDR1 KGHSH and CDR2 LQKENI. The CDR3 has 18 residues. Trimming cost V 3 bases and J 4 bases; bases outside gene matches: 16. The DNA of the CDR3 is TGTGCCAGCTCACCCCAAAACACCCCCCCGGGACAGGCCTATGGCTACACCTTC. Translated: CASSPQNTPPGQAYGYTF. The full variable domain, its missing parts supplied by reference TRBV18 and TRBJ1-2, is NAGVMQNPRHLVRRRGQEARLRCSPMKGHSHVYWYRQLPEEGLKFMVYLQKENIIDESGMPKERFSAEFPKEGPSILRIQQVVRGDSAAYFCASSPQNTPPGQAYGYTFGSGTRLTVV.

The chain is built from TRBV5-1 and TRBJ2-5; 10 bases line up with TRBD1. CDR1 and CDR2 (germline): SGHRS, YFSETQ. The trim removed 5 bases at V and 5 bases at J, leaving 9 bases unmatched. The CDR3 spans 15 residues. As DNA, the CDR3 is TGCGCCAGCAGACCTAGACAGGGGGCGAGGGAGACCCAGTACTTC. Amino acids: CASRPRQGARETQYF.